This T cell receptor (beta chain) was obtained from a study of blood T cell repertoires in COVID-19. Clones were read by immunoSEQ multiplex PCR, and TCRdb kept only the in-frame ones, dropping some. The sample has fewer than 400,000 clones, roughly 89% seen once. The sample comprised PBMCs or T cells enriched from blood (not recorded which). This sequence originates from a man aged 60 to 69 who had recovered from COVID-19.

CDR3 residues: CASSPRTGGDTQYF. CDR3 sequence (DNA): TGTGCCAGCAGCCCCCGGACAGGGGGAGATACGCAGTATTTT. The chain is built from TRBV9 and TRBJ2-3, with TRBD1 matching over 10 bases. CDR3 size: 14 residues. CDR1 and CDR2 from the germline V gene are SGDLS and YYNGEE. After removal of 4 bases from V and 5 bases from J, the junction contained 4 bases not matched to a gene.